The 27 T cell receptor beta chains below were found in one sample sequenced in a study of cytomegalovirus exposure and HLA in healthy donors. The PCR used 60 Vbeta and 13 Jbeta primers. The data were produced by immunoSEQ multiplex PCR, yet TCRdb's version contains in-frame clones alone and is incomplete. The table lists 120,000 or so clones, 70% to 85% of them singletons. Sequenced input: PBMCs. These receptors originate from a man aged 25-45 years in good health and CMV-seropositive.

This clone has a single count. The chain employs TRBV20-1 and TRBJ1-1; possibly TRBD1 for D (5 bases). Per germline, CDR1 DFQATT and CDR2 SNEGSKA (reference sequence). V was cut by 6 bases and J by 10 bases, with 15 bases left in between. The CDR3 has 11 amino acids. CDR3 in DNA: TGCAGTGCGCCAGGGAGGGAGAGAGCTTTCTTT. This sequence encodes CSAPGRERAFF.

The genes are TRBV6-6 and TRBJ1-6, with 8 bases fitting TRBD1. Germline trimming cut 6 bases from V and 9 bases from J; bases unmatched to any gene: 4. The CDR3 sequence is 13 residues long. The germline V gene encodes CDR1 MNHNY and CDR2 SVGAGI (reference sequence). The CDR3 region is CASSSDRVSPLHF. For the CDR3, the DNA is TGTGCCAGCAGCTCGGACAGGGTTTCACCCCTCCACTTT.

The chain employs TRBV7-2 and TRBJ2-7; tentative D call: TRBD2 (6 bases). The V and J ends lost 4 bases and 0 bases respectively, with 10 bases between them. From germline, CDR1 is SGHTA and CDR2 FQGNSA. CDR3 size: 14 residues. The CDR3 bases are TGTGCCAGCAGCTATGGGGGGATCTCCTACGAGCAGTACTTC. Protein: CASSYGGISYEQYF.

The V gene is TRBV7-8, the J gene TRBJ2-1; the D gene is possibly TRBD1 (6 bases). Looked up from germline, CDR1 is SGHVS and CDR2 is FQNEAQ. The V end was cut by 2 bases, the J end by 0 bases, with 14 bases between. The CDR3 length is 17 residues. CDR3 in DNA: TGTGCCAGCAGCTTAAACCCTGGGGGCAGCTCCTACAATGAGCAGTTCTTC. Its protein product is CASSLNPGGSSYNEQFF. The full variable domain, its missing parts supplied by reference TRBV7-8 and TRBJ2-1, is GAGVSQSPRYKVAKRGQDVALRCDPISGHVSLFWYQQALGQGPEFLTYFQNEAQLDKSGLPSDRFFAERPEGSVSTLKIQRTQQEDSAVYLCASSLNPGGSSYNEQFFGPGTRLTVL.

In this sample, this clone turned up a few times. J is TRBJ1-1 and V is TRBV5-6, with TRBD1 as a possible D gene (6 bases). The germline V and J ends were trimmed by 1 base and 7 bases, with 11 bases remaining between them. Per the germline V gene, CDR1 is SGHDT and CDR2 is YYEEEE. CDR3 length: 13 residues. The CDR3 spells CASSLIATGEAFF. The CDR3 nucleotides are TGTGCCAGCAGCTTGATAGCGACAGGTGAAGCTTTCTTT.

The V and J genes are TRBV11-2 and TRBJ2-2, with TRBD2 matching 8 bases. J lost 5 bases, V lost 3 bases, and 8 bases had no gene match. The CDR3 spans 16 residues. Germline CDR1 SGHAT, CDR2 FQNNGV. CDR3 in DNA: TGTGCCAGCAGCTTCGACGGGGGGGCTAGTACCGGGGAGCTGTTTTTT. Protein sequence: CASSFDGGASTGELFF.

In this sample, this clone turned up a few times. The chain couples TRBV6-6 to TRBJ2-7; D might be TRBD1 (5 bases). Germline CDR1 is MNHNY and CDR2 is SVGAGI (reference sequence). The CDR3 is made up of 14 amino acids. Trimming took off 0 bases at V and 3 bases at J, with 9 bases between the two ends. Here the CDR3 reads CASSYSDTYYEQYF. The CDR3 DNA reads as TGTGCCAGCAGTTACTCGGACACTTACTACGAGCAGTACTTC.

As concerns this clone: Other DNA sequences of this sample code for an identical CDR3. The genes are TRBV11-2 and TRBJ1-2, with D possibly being TRBD1 (5 bases). The germline V gene has CDR1 SGHAT and CDR2 FQNNGV. This CDR3 spans 14 amino acids. The V and J ends lost 1 base and 3 bases respectively, with 9 bases between them. The CDR3 is CASSLGAGDYGYTF. Here the CDR3 DNA reads TGTGCCAGCAGCTTAGGTGCGGGGGACTATGGCTACACCTTC.

This clone was seen more than once but under ten times. The chain employs TRBV25-1 and TRBJ2-7, with 8 positions matching TRBD1. From germline, CDR1 is MGHDK and CDR2 SYGVNS. V shed 2 bases and J 4 bases; nucleotides not matched to a gene: 13. This CDR3 comprises 17 residues. CDR3 amino acids: CASSEPLTSGQVYEQYF. CDR3 DNA sequence: TGTGCCAGCAGTGAACCACTTACCTCGGGACAGGTTTACGAGCAGTACTTC.

This clone was counted once. The chain is built from TRBV21-1 and TRBJ1-3; TRBD1 is the table's D call and was not checked against the DNA. TRBV21-1 is described as a pseudogene. CDR3 length equals 15 residues. CDR3: CASSKQVIGGNTIYF. As DNA, the CDR3 is TGTGCCAGCAGCAAGCAGGTAATTGGTGGAAACACCATATATTTT.

As for this clone: The junction does not match germline at one end; this may be a read error. Other DNA sequences in this specimen translate into the identical CDR3. J is TRBJ2-7 and V is TRBV9, with 7 nucleotides matching TRBD1. Germline V gives CDR1 SGDLS, CDR2 YYNGEE. This CDR3 contains 15 residues. Here the CDR3 DNA reads TGTGCCAGCAGCCTAAGGACAGGAAAGACCTACGAACAGTACTTC. This translates into CASSLRTGKTYEQYF.

This chain uses TRBV29-1 with TRBJ2-2; the D gene is possibly TRBD1 (6 bases). Looked up from germline, CDR1 is SQVTM and CDR2 is ANQGSEA. There are 15 residues in the CDR3. The ends were cut back, 6 bases at V and 5 bases at J, with 19 bases in the middle. In DNA, the CDR3 is TGCAGCGTCCCCGACAGGAACATTGGAACCGGGGAGCTGTTTTTT. Translating it yields CSVPDRNIGTGELFF.

The chain couples TRBV21-1 to TRBJ2-5; the table's D call of TRBD1 was not tested on the DNA. TRBV21-1 is termed a pseudogene. CDR3 length equals 16 residues. Here the CDR3 DNA reads TGTGCCAGCAGCAACTCCCCGACAGCCCGCCAAGAGACCCAGTACTTC. It yields the protein CASSNSPTARQETQYF.

The V and J genes are TRBV19 and TRBJ1-3, with 8 bases lining up with TRBD1. V dropped 5 bases and J dropped 2; count of bases not matched to a gene: 8. This CDR3 has 16 residues. In germline, CDR1 is LNHDA, CDR2 SQIVND (reference sequence). The CDR3 DNA is TGTGCCAGTAGTTTCACAGGGGGGATCGCTGGAAACACCATATATTTT. Amino acid sequence: CASSFTGGIAGNTIYF.

The rearrangement uses TRBV10-3 and TRBJ2-3, with D perhaps TRBD2 (6 bases). Germline lookup yields CDR1 ENHRY and CDR2 SYGVKD. Trimming cost V 11 bases and J 2 bases, with 14 bases left between them. The CDR3 runs 13 residues. The CDR3 loop is CASRRDSTDTQYF. CDR3 nucleotides: TGTGCCTCCCGCCGGGACTCCACAGATACGCAGTATTTT.

The CDR3 protein is CASSFGQATNEKLFF. The CDR3 nucleotides read TGCGCCAGCAGCTTCGGACAGGCTACGAATGAAAAACTGTTTTTT. The chain recombines TRBV5-1 with TRBJ1-4; 7 bases match TRBD1. The germline V gene encodes CDR1 SGHRS and CDR2 YFSETQ. V gave up 2 bases and J gave up 5 bases; unmatched junction bases: 6. The CDR3 length is 15 residues.

The genes are TRBV2 and TRBJ2-2; D might be TRBD2 (5 bases). With 1 base removed from V and 10 bases from J, the gap between germline ends came to 16 bases. Per the germline V gene, CDR1 is SNHLY and CDR2 is FYNNEI. The CDR3 is made up of 15 amino acids. In nucleotides, the CDR3 is TGTGCCAGCAGTGAAGGGAGTGACCGGGGAGCGGAGCTGTTTTTT. It codes for CASSEGSDRGAELFF.

The chain links TRBV19 to TRBJ1-2; a weak D match, TRBD1 (6 bases). This CDR3 region has 16 residues. Per germline, CDR1 LNHDA and CDR2 SQIVND (reference sequence). The V end lost 4 bases, the J end lost 2 bases, and 17 bases lay between the germline ends. The CDR3 nucleotides read TGTGCCAGTAGTACGACAGGCAGTTTGATAAACTATGGCTACACCTTC. This gives the protein CASSTTGSLINYGYTF.

This CDR3 is CASSPGVDIQYF. CDR3 nucleotide sequence: TGTGCCAGCAGTCCCGGGGTAGACATTCAGTACTTC. V and J are TRBV9 and TRBJ2-4; D is perhaps TRBD2 (5 bases). Trimming took 5 bases from V and 8 from J, leaving 11 bases between them. Germline V gene sequence: CDR1 SGDLS, CDR2 YYNGEE. The CDR3 is made up of 12 amino acids.

This chain connects TRBV4-3 to TRBJ1-1, with 7 bases that match TRBD1. The CDR3 runs 12 residues. Trimming at V came to 2 bases and at J to 11 bases, leaving 5 bases not matched to a gene. Germline lookup yields CDR1 LGHNA and CDR2 YSLEER. The CDR3 DNA reads TGCGCCAGCAGCCAAACAGGGGAAGAGGCTTTCTTT. Its protein is CASSQTGEEAFF.

V is TRBV19 and J is TRBJ1-1; TRBD1 agrees at 7 bases. Germline loops: CDR1 LNHDA, CDR2 SQIVND (reference sequence). The CDR3 has 12 amino acids. The V gene end was trimmed by 6 bases and the J gene end by 3 bases; junction bases not matched to a gene: 1. The CDR3 sequence: CASRGQYTEAFF. DNA for the CDR3: TGTGCCAGTAGGGGACAGTACACTGAAGCTTTCTTT.

The chain is built from TRBV5-1 and TRBJ2-7; tentative D call: TRBD2 (6 bases). Germline V CDR1 and CDR2: SGHRS, YFSETQ. V was trimmed by 5 bases and J by 5 bases, leaving 26 bases between them. The CDR3 sequence is 17 residues long. The DNA for the CDR3 is TGCGCCAGCAGTTCCACTATCGCGGGGCTAAGGGCTGACGAGCAGTACTTC. It yields the protein CASSSTIAGLRADEQYF.

This clone was detected only a few times. This chain links TRBV7-9 with TRBJ2-7, with TRBD2 as a possible D gene (6 bases). The V gene lost 5 bases and the J gene lost 0 bases, with 17 bases spanning the gap. This CDR3 is built from 16 residues. Germline CDR1 SEHNR, CDR2 FQNEAQ (reference sequence). CDR3: CASSATGGRSSYEQYF. The CDR3 DNA sequence: TGTGCCAGCAGCGCCACTGGAGGGCGGAGCTCCTACGAGCAGTACTTC.

The chain has TRBV28 and TRBJ2-3, with 7 bases that match TRBD1. This CDR3 has 15 amino acids. Germline CDR1 and CDR2: MDHEN and SYDVKM. Germline trimming cut 4 bases from V and 2 bases from J; bases unmatched to any gene: 6. This chain's CDR3 is CASSSTGVNTDTQYF. The CDR3 DNA follows: TGTGCCAGCAGTTCCACAGGGGTTAACACAGATACGCAGTATTTT.

The V call is TRBV9, the J call TRBJ2-2; the D gene is possibly TRBD1 (6 bases). The CDR3 is made up of 15 amino acids. Germline-derived CDR1 and CDR2 are SGDLS and YYNGEE. V lost 4 bases and J 0 bases, leaving 10 bases between the germline ends. Written as DNA, the CDR3 is TGTGCCAGCAGCCCACGGACAGCGAACACCGGGGAGCTGTTTTTT. Its protein product is CASSPRTANTGELFF.

The chain employs TRBV12-5 and TRBJ2-5; 10 bases are shared with TRBD2. The CDR3 has 14 residues. V shed 6 bases and J 4 bases; nucleotides not matched to a gene: 5. Germline V gene data show CDR1 as LGHNT and CDR2 as FRNRAP. CDR3 nucleotides: TGTGCTAGTGGATTAAGCGGGGGGGGAGAGACCCAGTACTTC. Translating it yields CASGLSGGGETQYF.

This clone was recorded once. This chain joins TRBV15 and TRBJ2-5; D gene uncertain. In germline, CDR1 is LNHNV, CDR2 YYDKDF (reference sequence). The V end lost 0 bases, the J end lost 2 bases, and 10 bases lay between the germline ends. The CDR3 totals 15 residues. The CDR3 sequence is CATSRDRRQQETQYF. CDR3 in DNA: TGTGCCACCAGCAGAGATCGGCGGCAGCAAGAGACCCAGTACTTC.